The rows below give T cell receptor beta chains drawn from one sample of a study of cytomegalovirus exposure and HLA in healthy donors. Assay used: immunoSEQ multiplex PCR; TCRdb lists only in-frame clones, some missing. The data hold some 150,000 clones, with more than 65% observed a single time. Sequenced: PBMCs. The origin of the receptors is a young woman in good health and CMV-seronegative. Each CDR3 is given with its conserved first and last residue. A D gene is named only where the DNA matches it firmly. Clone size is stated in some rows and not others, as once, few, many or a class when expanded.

CDR3aa: CASSEGQGSNYGYTF; CDR3nt: TGTGCCAGCAGTGAAGGACAGGGCTCTAACTATGGCTACACCTTC; abundance: NA; j_gene: TRBJ1-2; v_gene: TRBV6-1; len: 15; d_gene: TRBD1
CDR3aa: CATGRQGDNEQFF; CDR3nt: TGTGCCACCGGACGACAGGGCGACAATGAGCAGTTCTTC; abundance: NA; j_gene: TRBJ2-1; v_gene: TRBV11-3; len: 13; d_gene: TRBD1
CDR3aa: CASSITGAGYTF; CDR3nt: TGTGCCAGCAGCATTACAGGGGCCGGCTACACCTTC; abundance: NA; j_gene: TRBJ1-2; v_gene: TRBV28; len: 12; d_gene: TRBD1
CDR3aa: CASSAQQVPSGNTIYF; CDR3nt: TGCGCCAGCAGCGCCCAACAGGTCCCCTCTGGAAACACCATATATTTT; abundance: NA; j_gene: TRBJ1-3; v_gene: TRBV5-1; len: 16; d_gene: NA
CDR3aa: CASSRPDRGLYEQYF; CDR3nt: TGTGCCAGCTCACGACCTGACAGGGGGCTATACGAGCAGTACTTC; abundance: NA; j_gene: TRBJ2-7; v_gene: TRBV18; len: 15; d_gene: TRBD1
CDR3aa: CASSSTETQYF; CDR3nt: TGTGCCAGCAGCTCTACAGAGACCCAGTACTTC; abundance: few; j_gene: TRBJ2-5; v_gene: TRBV5-6; len: 11; d_gene: NA
CDR3aa: CASDRGAEAFF; CDR3nt: TGTGCCTCCGACAGGGGCGCTGAAGCTTTCTTT; abundance: once; j_gene: TRBJ1-1; v_gene: TRBV30; len: 11; d_gene: TRBD1
CDR3aa: CSVGSGGSSYNEQFF; CDR3nt: TGCAGCGTTGGTAGCGGGGGGTCCTCCTACAATGAGCAGTTCTTC; abundance: NA; j_gene: TRBJ2-1; v_gene: TRBV29-1; len: 15; d_gene: TRBD2
CDR3aa: CASGIAGGPYNEQFF; CDR3nt: TGTGCCAGCGGAATAGCGGGAGGGCCCTACAATGAGCAGTTCTTC; abundance: NA; j_gene: TRBJ2-1; v_gene: TRBV4-2; len: 15; d_gene: TRBD2
CDR3aa: CASSPISGQYMNTEAFF; CDR3nt: TGTGCCAGCTCACCAATCAGTGGCCAGTACATGAACACTGAAGCTTTCTTT; abundance: NA; j_gene: TRBJ1-1; v_gene: TRBV18; len: 17; d_gene: NA
CDR3aa: CASSLFGETQYF; CDR3nt: TGTGCCAGCAGCTTATTCGGGGAGACCCAGTACTTC; abundance: NA; j_gene: TRBJ2-5; v_gene: TRBV7-9; len: 12; d_gene: NA
CDR3aa: CASSGEGQVLPYEQYF; CDR3nt: TGTGCCAGCAGTGGAGAGGGACAGGTGCTCCCCTACGAGCAGTACTTC; abundance: NA; j_gene: TRBJ2-7; v_gene: TRBV28; len: 16; d_gene: TRBD1
CDR3aa: CASSSSARTGGTDTQYF; CDR3nt: TGTGCCAGCAGCTCCAGCGCTCGGACAGGGGGTACAGATACGCAGTATTTT; abundance: NA; j_gene: TRBJ2-3; v_gene: TRBV5-5; len: 17; d_gene: TRBD1
CDR3aa: CASILELAGGEQFF; CDR3nt: TGTGCCAGCATCCTCGAACTAGCGGGGGGTGAGCAGTTCTTC; abundance: NA; j_gene: TRBJ2-1; v_gene: TRBV7-2; len: 14; d_gene: TRBD2
CDR3aa: CASSLGAGSGPGGYTF; CDR3nt: TGTGCCAGCAGCTTAGGGGCAGGGAGCGGGCCAGGTGGCTACACCTTC; abundance: NA; j_gene: TRBJ1-2; v_gene: TRBV7-9; len: 16; d_gene: NA
CDR3aa: CASTSGGAYNEQFF; CDR3nt: TGTGCCAGCACTAGCGGGGGGGCTTACAATGAGCAGTTCTTC; abundance: NA; j_gene: TRBJ2-1; v_gene: TRBV2; len: 14; d_gene: TRBD2
CDR3aa: CASSSQGISEKLFF; CDR3nt: TGTGCCAGCAGCTCACAGGGGATCTCTGAAAAACTGTTTTTT; abundance: once; j_gene: TRBJ1-4; v_gene: TRBV7-9; len: 14; d_gene: TRBD1
CDR3aa: CASSIKSGTDIPQETQYF; CDR3nt: TGTGCCAGCAGCATAAAATCCGGGACAGACATACCCCAAGAGACCCAGTACTTC; abundance: NA; j_gene: TRBJ2-5; v_gene: TRBV7-9; len: 18; d_gene: TRBD1
CDR3aa: CASSPHGGIEQYF; CDR3nt: TGTGCCAGCAGTCCTCACGGGGGAATCGAGCAGTACTTC; abundance: NA; j_gene: TRBJ2-7; v_gene: TRBV28; len: 13; d_gene: NA
CDR3aa: CASSPPSPRAEDTQYF; CDR3nt: TGTGCCAGCTCACCACCGTCACCCAGGGCGGAAGATACGCAGTATTTT; abundance: NA; j_gene: TRBJ2-3; v_gene: TRBV18; len: 16; d_gene: NA
CDR3aa: CASSSLGRGQYF; CDR3nt: TGTGCCAGCAGCTCACTAGGGAGGGGGCAGTATTTT; abundance: NA; j_gene: TRBJ2-3; v_gene: TRBV5-8; len: 12; d_gene: TRBD2
CDR3aa: CASSLLPAGYTDTQYF; CDR3nt: TGTGCCAGCAGCTTACTTCCAGCGGGGTACACAGATACGCAGTATTTT; abundance: NA; j_gene: TRBJ2-3; v_gene: TRBV7-2; len: 16; d_gene: TRBD2
CDR3aa: CASSLQQNIAKNIQYF; CDR3nt: TGTGCCAGCAGCTTACAACAGAACATAGCCAAAAACATTCAGTACTTC; abundance: NA; j_gene: TRBJ2-4; v_gene: TRBV7-4; len: 16; d_gene: NA
CDR3aa: CASSARALREGLIETQYF; CDR3nt: TGTGCCAGCAGCGCCCGAGCTCTGCGGGAGGGCCTTATCGAGACCCAGTACTTC; abundance: NA; j_gene: TRBJ2-5; v_gene: TRBV7-8; len: 18; d_gene: TRBD2
CDR3aa: CASSNMPGIQPQHF; CDR3nt: TGTGCCAGCAGCAATATGCCAGGGATCCAGCCCCAGCATTTT; abundance: NA; j_gene: TRBJ1-5; v_gene: TRBV7-2; len: 14; d_gene: NA
CDR3aa: CASSYQPATGDGYTF; CDR3nt: TGTGCCAGCTCCTACCAGCCCGCGACAGGGGATGGCTACACCTTC; abundance: NA; j_gene: TRBJ1-2; v_gene: TRBV6-1; len: 15; d_gene: TRBD1
CDR3aa: CASKSLGTGQNTQYF; CDR3nt: TGTGCCAGCAAGTCCCTTGGGACAGGGCAAAATACGCAGTATTTT; abundance: few; j_gene: TRBJ2-3; v_gene: TRBV28; len: 15; d_gene: TRBD1
CDR3aa: CASSLLGRGNYGYTF; CDR3nt: TGTGCCAGCAGTTTACTCGGGAGGGGTAACTATGGCTACACCTTC; abundance: NA; j_gene: TRBJ1-2; v_gene: TRBV28; len: 15; d_gene: NA
CDR3aa: CASSPGQAQETQYF; CDR3nt: TGCGCCAGCAGCCCCGGACAGGCCCAAGAGACCCAGTACTTC; abundance: NA; j_gene: TRBJ2-5; v_gene: TRBV5-1; len: 14; d_gene: TRBD1
CDR3aa: CASSFRGGLQETQYF; CDR3nt: TGTGCCAGCAGTTTCCGGGGTGGGTTACAAGAGACCCAGTACTTC; abundance: once; j_gene: TRBJ2-5; v_gene: TRBV28; len: 15; d_gene: NA
CDR3aa: CASSWAKGAGTDTQYF; CDR3nt: TGTGCCAGCAGCTGGGCAAAGGGGGCAGGGACAGATACGCAGTATTTT; abundance: few; j_gene: TRBJ2-3; v_gene: TRBV7-6; len: 16; d_gene: TRBD1
CDR3aa: CASSVTQGGDTQYF; CDR3nt: TGTGCCAGCAGCGTAACACAGGGAGGGGATACGCAGTATTTT; abundance: few; j_gene: TRBJ2-3; v_gene: TRBV13; len: 14; d_gene: NA
CDR3aa: CASAPGQGFTEAFF; CDR3nt: TGTGCCAGCGCCCCTGGACAGGGGTTCACTGAAGCTTTCTTT; abundance: NA; j_gene: TRBJ1-1; v_gene: TRBV27; len: 14; d_gene: TRBD1
CDR3aa: CAISSGTSGNTIYF; CDR3nt: TGTGCCATCAGTTCCGGTACCTCTGGAAACACCATATATTTT; abundance: NA; j_gene: TRBJ1-3; v_gene: TRBV10-3; len: 14; d_gene: NA
CDR3aa: CASRAPGEVSSPLHF; CDR3nt: TGTGCCAGCAGGGCCCCGGGGGAGGTCAGTTCACCCCTCCACTTT; abundance: NA; j_gene: TRBJ1-6; v_gene: TRBV6-1; len: 15; d_gene: NA
CDR3aa: CASSPSEAAEAFF; CDR3nt: TGTGCCAGCAGCCCGAGTGAGGCGGCTGAAGCTTTCTTT; abundance: few; j_gene: TRBJ1-1; v_gene: TRBV5-4; len: 13; d_gene: NA
CDR3aa: CASRRTSGYEQYF; CDR3nt: TGTGCCAGCAGAAGGACTAGCGGCTACGAGCAGTACTTC; abundance: NA; j_gene: TRBJ2-7; v_gene: TRBV27; len: 13; d_gene: TRBD2
CDR3aa: CASSPRGPLNEKLFF; CDR3nt: TGTGCCAGCTCGCCCCGTGGGCCGTTGAATGAAAAACTGTTTTTT; abundance: once; j_gene: TRBJ1-4; v_gene: TRBV5-8; len: 15; d_gene: NA
CDR3aa: CASSTREGVEAFF; CDR3nt: TGTGCCAGCAGCACAAGAGAGGGGGTTGAGGCTTTCTTT; abundance: once; j_gene: TRBJ1-1; v_gene: TRBV7-9; len: 13; d_gene: NA
CDR3aa: CAWTGATGANVLTF; CDR3nt: TGTGCCTGGACAGGGGCAACTGGGGCCAACGTCCTGACTTTC; abundance: NA; j_gene: TRBJ2-6; v_gene: TRBV30; len: 14; d_gene: NA
CDR3aa: CASSPGQTSEAFF; CDR3nt: TGTGCCAGCTCACCAGGGCAGACGAGTGAAGCTTTCTTT; abundance: NA; j_gene: TRBJ1-1; v_gene: TRBV18; len: 13; d_gene: NA
CDR3aa: CASTPGQGSYGYTF; CDR3nt: TGTGCCAGCACCCCGGGACAGGGGAGCTATGGCTACACCTTC; abundance: NA; j_gene: TRBJ1-2; v_gene: TRBV25-1; len: 14; d_gene: TRBD1
CDR3aa: CASSLARGYGYTF; CDR3nt: TGTGCCAGCAGCTTGGCCAGGGGATATGGCTACACCTTC; abundance: few; j_gene: TRBJ1-2; v_gene: TRBV5-6; len: 13; d_gene: NA